This is a list of T cell receptor beta chains from one sample in a study of T cell responses to AZD1222 COVID-19 vaccine. TCRdb's table, derived via immunoSEQ multiplex PCR, lists solely in-frame clones and lacks some. Of roughly 200,000 clones listed, roughly 92% were seen once; the top ten hold approximately 1.6%. The sequencing here drew on peripheral blood, taken 28 days after the second AZD1222 dose. These TCRs come from an adult who received the AZD1222 COVID-19 vaccine. The CDR3 runs from the conserved cysteine through the conserved F or W. Fields, in order: V gene, D gene, J gene, clone size, CDR3 protein, CDR3 DNA. The D gene is left open where the match is weak. Size values are once, few and many counts, or a class for expanded clones, and some rows have none.

v_gene: TRBV7-2; d_gene: -; j_gene: TRBJ2-4; abundance: once; CDR3aa: CASSARDLGPNIQYF; CDR3nt: TGTGCCAGCAGCGCGAGGGACCTGGGCCCAAACATTCAGTACTTC
v_gene: TRBV14; d_gene: -; j_gene: TRBJ1-3; abundance: once; CDR3aa: CASSYHGSGNTIYF; CDR3nt: TGTGCCAGCAGTTACCACGGCTCTGGAAACACCATATATTTT
v_gene: TRBV15; d_gene: -; j_gene: TRBJ1-3; abundance: -; CDR3aa: CATSRVGPRNTIYF; CDR3nt: TGTGCCACCAGCAGAGTGGGACCGCGAAACACCATATATTTT
v_gene: TRBV3-1/TRBV3-2; d_gene: -; j_gene: TRBJ1-1; abundance: -; CDR3aa: CASSRQFEAFF; CDR3nt: TGTGCCAGCAGCCGACAGTTCGAAGCTTTCTTT
v_gene: TRBV21-1; d_gene: -; j_gene: TRBJ2-5; abundance: -; CDR3aa: CASSPPGLVKTQYF; CDR3nt: TGTGCCAGCAGCCCCCCGGGACTAGTAAAGACCCAGTACTTC
v_gene: TRBV11-2; d_gene: -; j_gene: TRBJ1-1; abundance: -; CDR3aa: CASSSYSASMNTEAFF; CDR3nt: TGTGCCAGCAGCTCGTATTCGGCTAGCATGAACACTGAAGCTTTCTTT
v_gene: TRBV9; d_gene: TRBD1; j_gene: TRBJ1-3; abundance: -; CDR3aa: CASSPRTGGARNTIYF; CDR3nt: TGTGCCAGCAGCCCTCGGACAGGGGGCGCGAGAAACACCATATATTTT
v_gene: TRBV6-2/TRBV6-3; d_gene: TRBD1; j_gene: TRBJ1-5; abundance: -; CDR3aa: CASSYDRGRNQPQHF; CDR3nt: TGTGCCAGCAGTTACGACAGGGGGCGCAATCAGCCCCAGCATTTT
v_gene: TRBV11-2; d_gene: -; j_gene: TRBJ1-2; abundance: once; CDR3aa: CASSLGGASGYTF; CDR3nt: TGTGCCAGCAGCTTAGGAGGGGCGAGCGGCTACACCTTC
v_gene: TRBV7-8; d_gene: -; j_gene: TRBJ2-2; abundance: few; CDR3aa: CASSSGSANTGELFF; CDR3nt: TGTGCCAGCAGCTCAGGGTCCGCGAACACCGGGGAGCTGTTTTTT
v_gene: TRBV5-4; d_gene: TRBD2; j_gene: TRBJ2-7; abundance: -; CDR3aa: CASSPGLAVYEQYF; CDR3nt: TGTGCCAGCAGCCCGGGACTAGCGGTATACGAGCAGTACTTC
v_gene: TRBV30; d_gene: -; j_gene: TRBJ2-1; abundance: -; CDR3aa: CAWIAGGSYNEQFF; CDR3nt: TGTGCCTGGATCGCCGGGGGTTCCTACAATGAGCAGTTCTTC
v_gene: TRBV6-5; d_gene: -; j_gene: TRBJ1-4; abundance: -; CDR3aa: CASTTGPPGEKLFF; CDR3nt: TGTGCCAGCACCACGGGGCCCCCTGGGGAAAAACTGTTTTTT
v_gene: TRBV6-5; d_gene: -; j_gene: TRBJ1-6; abundance: -; CDR3aa: CASSYGGYNSPLHF; CDR3nt: TGTGCCAGCAGTTACGGGGGCTATAATTCACCCCTCCACTTT
v_gene: TRBV20-1; d_gene: -; j_gene: TRBJ1-1; abundance: once; CDR3aa: CSASHPDNTEAFF; CDR3nt: TGCAGTGCTAGTCACCCAGATAACACTGAAGCTTTCTTT
v_gene: TRBV4-2; d_gene: TRBD2; j_gene: TRBJ2-3; abundance: -; CDR3aa: CASSRTRPTSGGAASTDTQYF; CDR3nt: TGTGCCAGCAGCCGAACCCGCCCGACTAGCGGGGGGGCAGCTAGCACAGATACGCAGTATTTT
v_gene: TRBV27; d_gene: -; j_gene: TRBJ1-1; abundance: -; CDR3aa: CASSLSGGSGWRNTEAFF; CDR3nt: TGTGCCAGCAGTTTGAGTGGCGGGTCAGGGTGGAGGAACACTGAAGCTTTCTTT
v_gene: TRBV4-3; d_gene: -; j_gene: TRBJ2-7; abundance: -; CDR3aa: CASSQSPAGGRSYEQYF; CDR3nt: TGCGCCAGCAGTCAATCTCCTGCCGGGGGGCGATCCTACGAGCAGTACTTC
v_gene: TRBV12-3/TRBV12-4; d_gene: TRBD1; j_gene: TRBJ1-2; abundance: once; CDR3aa: CASRGQNYGYTF; CDR3nt: TGTGCCAGCAGGGGACAGAACTATGGCTACACCTTC
v_gene: TRBV27; d_gene: TRBD1; j_gene: TRBJ1-5; abundance: -; CDR3aa: CASSLTDRQPQHF; CDR3nt: TGTGCCAGCAGTTTGACGGACAGGCAGCCCCAGCATTTT
v_gene: TRBV3-1/TRBV3-2; d_gene: -; j_gene: TRBJ1-1; abundance: -; CDR3aa: CASSQVLPGQRMNTEAFF; CDR3nt: TGTGCCAGCAGCCAGGTACTACCGGGACAAAGGATGAACACTGAAGCTTTCTTT
v_gene: TRBV19; d_gene: -; j_gene: TRBJ1-1; abundance: -; CDR3aa: CASSILPGANTEAFF; CDR3nt: TGTGCCAGTAGTATACTTCCAGGGGCTAACACTGAAGCTTTCTTT
v_gene: TRBV7-9; d_gene: TRBD1; j_gene: TRBJ2-6; abundance: -; CDR3aa: CASSHIQGRAGANVLTF; CDR3nt: TGTGCCAGCAGCCATATACAGGGGCGGGCTGGGGCCAACGTCCTGACTTTC
v_gene: TRBV19; d_gene: TRBD2; j_gene: TRBJ2-1; abundance: -; CDR3aa: CASSMGLAGGQREQFF; CDR3nt: TGTGCCAGTAGTATGGGACTAGCGGGAGGGCAGAGAGAGCAGTTCTTC
v_gene: TRBV9; d_gene: TRBD2; j_gene: TRBJ2-1; abundance: -; CDR3aa: CASSVVASGGAYNEQFF; CDR3nt: TGTGCCAGCAGCGTAGTGGCTAGCGGGGGGGCTTACAATGAGCAGTTCTTC
v_gene: TRBV6-1; d_gene: -; j_gene: TRBJ2-7; abundance: -; CDR3aa: CASSEALATRDGTYEQYF; CDR3nt: TGTGCCAGCAGTGAAGCGCTCGCGACCCGGGATGGCACCTACGAGCAGTACTTC
v_gene: TRBV27; d_gene: TRBD1; j_gene: TRBJ1-2; abundance: -; CDR3aa: CASSLRQGARNGYTF; CDR3nt: TGTGCCAGCAGTTTACGACAGGGGGCGCGTAATGGCTACACCTTC
v_gene: TRBV6-5; d_gene: -; j_gene: TRBJ1-2; abundance: -; CDR3aa: CASSSPRAALYGYTF; CDR3nt: TGTGCCAGCTCCTCCCCTCGGGCCGCTTTATATGGCTACACCTTC
v_gene: TRBV10-2; d_gene: -; j_gene: TRBJ2-7; abundance: -; CDR3aa: CASRGGLSYEQYF; CDR3nt: TGCGCCAGCAGAGGGGGGTTGTCCTACGAGCAGTACTTC
v_gene: TRBV20-1; d_gene: -; j_gene: TRBJ2-7; abundance: -; CDR3aa: CSASESPTYEQYF; CDR3nt: TGCAGTGCTAGTGAATCCCCCACCTACGAGCAGTACTTC
v_gene: TRBV27; d_gene: -; j_gene: TRBJ1-1; abundance: once; CDR3aa: CASRPFSGPPGTEAFF; CDR3nt: TGTGCCAGCAGACCTTTCTCAGGGCCCCCGGGGACTGAAGCTTTCTTT
v_gene: TRBV5-1; d_gene: TRBD1; j_gene: TRBJ1-2; abundance: -; CDR3aa: CASSHGTGPGGYTF; CDR3nt: TGCGCCAGCAGCCACGGGACAGGGCCGGGGGGCTACACCTTC
v_gene: TRBV2; d_gene: TRBD1; j_gene: TRBJ1-2; abundance: -; CDR3aa: CASSGEGAGYGYTF; CDR3nt: TGTGCCAGCAGTGGGGAGGGGGCTGGGTATGGCTACACCTTC
v_gene: TRBV5-1; d_gene: -; j_gene: TRBJ1-2; abundance: -; CDR3aa: CASSWLGGDGYGYTF; CDR3nt: TGCGCCAGCAGCTGGCTCGGGGGAGATGGCTATGGCTACACCTTC
v_gene: TRBV29-1; d_gene: TRBD2; j_gene: TRBJ2-2; abundance: -; CDR3aa: CSVLETSPTGELFF; CDR3nt: TGCAGCGTTTTGGAGACTAGCCCCACCGGGGAGCTGTTTTTT
v_gene: TRBV12-3/TRBV12-4; d_gene: -; j_gene: TRBJ1-2; abundance: -; CDR3aa: CASSLTRFYGYTF; CDR3nt: TGTGCCAGCAGCCTGACAAGGTTCTATGGCTACACCTTC
v_gene: TRBV7-9; d_gene: TRBD2; j_gene: TRBJ2-1; abundance: -; CDR3aa: CASSGLDREQFF; CDR3nt: TGTGCCAGCAGCGGACTAGATCGAGAGCAGTTCTTC
v_gene: TRBV27; d_gene: TRBD2; j_gene: TRBJ2-6; abundance: -; CDR3aa: CASQTLIAGAGANVLTF; CDR3nt: TGTGCCTCCCAGACTTTAATAGCGGGGGCTGGGGCCAACGTCCTGACTTTC
v_gene: TRBV20-1; d_gene: -; j_gene: TRBJ2-5; abundance: few; CDR3aa: CSIPGPQTQYF; CDR3nt: TGCAGCATTCCGGGACCCCAAACCCAGTACTTC
v_gene: TRBV5-1; d_gene: -; j_gene: TRBJ2-2; abundance: few; CDR3aa: CASSGTMNTGELFF; CDR3nt: TGCGCCAGCTCCGGGACAATGAACACCGGGGAGCTGTTTTTT
v_gene: TRBV12-3/TRBV12-4; d_gene: -; j_gene: TRBJ2-7; abundance: -; CDR3aa: CASRRTIYEQYF; CDR3nt: TGTGCCAGCAGACGAACCATCTACGAGCAGTACTTC
v_gene: TRBV15; d_gene: -; j_gene: TRBJ2-3; abundance: -; CDR3aa: CATSPTRTYITDTQYF; CDR3nt: TGTGCCACCAGTCCTACCCGGACATATATCACAGATACGCAGTATTTT
v_gene: TRBV6-5; d_gene: -; j_gene: TRBJ1-5; abundance: -; CDR3aa: CASSYGGGNQPQHF; CDR3nt: TGTGCCAGCAGTTACGGGGGTGGCAATCAGCCCCAGCATTTT
v_gene: TRBV4-3; d_gene: -; j_gene: TRBJ2-2; abundance: -; CDR3aa: CASRTVGQDTGELFF; CDR3nt: TGCGCCAGCAGGACTGTAGGGCAGGACACCGGGGAGCTGTTTTTT
v_gene: TRBV7-9; d_gene: TRBD1; j_gene: TRBJ1-3; abundance: -; CDR3aa: CASSLDRDGNTIYF; CDR3nt: TGTGCCAGCAGCCTCGACAGGGACGGAAACACCATATATTTT
v_gene: TRBV2; d_gene: -; j_gene: TRBJ1-2; abundance: -; CDR3aa: CASSPGTRGYGYTF; CDR3nt: TGTGCCAGCAGCCCCGGGACGCGGGGCTATGGCTACACCTTC
v_gene: TRBV12-5; d_gene: -; j_gene: TRBJ1-1; abundance: -; CDR3aa: CASGFGDPGSTEAFF; CDR3nt: TGTGCTAGTGGTTTTGGGGACCCAGGAAGCACTGAAGCTTTCTTT
v_gene: TRBV18; d_gene: TRBD1; j_gene: TRBJ1-4; abundance: -; CDR3aa: CASSPQGAPEKLFF; CDR3nt: TGTGCCAGCTCACCACAGGGGGCGCCGGAAAAACTGTTTTTT
v_gene: TRBV5-4; d_gene: -; j_gene: TRBJ1-1; abundance: once; CDR3aa: CASSLGQPNTEAFF; CDR3nt: TGTGCCAGCAGCTTAGGGCAGCCGAACACTGAAGCTTTCTTT
v_gene: TRBV18; d_gene: -; j_gene: TRBJ2-2; abundance: -; CDR3aa: CASSLRDTPDTGELFF; CDR3nt: TGTGCCAGCTCACTCCGGGACACGCCGGACACCGGGGAGCTGTTTTTT
v_gene: TRBV19; d_gene: -; j_gene: TRBJ1-4; abundance: -; CDR3aa: CASSNSATNEKLFF; CDR3nt: TGTGCCAGTAGCAACAGTGCAACTAATGAAAAACTGTTTTTT
v_gene: TRBV18; d_gene: -; j_gene: TRBJ1-1; abundance: -; CDR3aa: CASSPDRDTEAFF; CDR3nt: TGTGCCAGCTCACCAGACAGAGACACTGAAGCTTTCTTT
v_gene: TRBV19; d_gene: -; j_gene: TRBJ2-7; abundance: once; CDR3aa: CASREGTEHEQYF; CDR3nt: TGTGCCAGTAGGGAGGGGACAGAGCACGAGCAGTACTTC
v_gene: TRBV28; d_gene: TRBD2; j_gene: TRBJ2-5; abundance: -; CDR3aa: CASRGGLAGPYQETQYF; CDR3nt: TGTGCCAGCAGGGGGGGACTAGCGGGACCTTACCAAGAGACCCAGTACTTC
v_gene: TRBV6-1; d_gene: -; j_gene: TRBJ2-2; abundance: once; CDR3aa: CASSEAPRAWNTGELFF; CDR3nt: TGTGCCAGCAGTGAAGCGCCACGTGCCTGGAACACCGGGGAGCTGTTTTTT
v_gene: TRBV5-6; d_gene: TRBD1; j_gene: TRBJ1-3; abundance: -; CDR3aa: CASSRGQGEGSGNTIYF; CDR3nt: TGTGCCAGCAGCAGGGGACAGGGGGAGGGTTCTGGAAACACCATATATTTT
v_gene: TRBV19; d_gene: -; j_gene: TRBJ1-2; abundance: -; CDR3aa: CASLGRGRVDGYTF; CDR3nt: TGTGCCAGCTTGGGGAGGGGACGGGTGGATGGCTACACCTTC